This TCR beta chain was identified during a study of graft-versus-host responses after intestinal transplantation. Per germline, CDR1 MNHEY and CDR2 SMNVEV (reference sequence). V was cut by 2 bases and J by 5 bases, with 7 bases left in between. This CDR3 is 13 amino acids long. This clone was recorded once. The antigen is unknown. Here immunoSEQ multiplex PCR was the method, and the copy in TCRdb shows in-frame clones only, minus some. Of about 110,000 clones listed, approximately 93% are singletons. The rearrangement uses TRBV27 and TRBJ2-1; the D is unclear. The receptor comes from a human donor who was the organ donor for an intestinal transplant. The sample was unstimulated CD8+ T cells sorted from spleen or lymph node cells, taken before transplant. In nucleotides, the CDR3 is TGTGCCAGCAGTTTAGGATCCCACAATGAGCAGTTCTTC. This gives the protein CASSLGSHNEQFF.